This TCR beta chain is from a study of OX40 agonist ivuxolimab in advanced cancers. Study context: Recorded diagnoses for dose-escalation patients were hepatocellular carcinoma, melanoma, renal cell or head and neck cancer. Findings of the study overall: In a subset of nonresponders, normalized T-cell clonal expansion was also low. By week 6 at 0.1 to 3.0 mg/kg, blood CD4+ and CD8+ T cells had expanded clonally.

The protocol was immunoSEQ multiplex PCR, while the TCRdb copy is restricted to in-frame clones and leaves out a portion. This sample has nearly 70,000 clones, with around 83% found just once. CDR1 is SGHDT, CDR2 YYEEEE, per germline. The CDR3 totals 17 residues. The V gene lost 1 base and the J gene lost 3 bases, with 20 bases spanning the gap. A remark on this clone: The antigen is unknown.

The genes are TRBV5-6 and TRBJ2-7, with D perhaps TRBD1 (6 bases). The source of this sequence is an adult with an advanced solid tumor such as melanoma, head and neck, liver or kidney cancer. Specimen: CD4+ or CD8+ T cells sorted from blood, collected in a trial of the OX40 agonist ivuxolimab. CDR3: CASSLHQTTGKVYEQYF. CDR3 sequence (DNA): TGTGCCAGCAGCTTGCACCAGACGACAGGAAAGGTCTACGAGCAGTACTTC.